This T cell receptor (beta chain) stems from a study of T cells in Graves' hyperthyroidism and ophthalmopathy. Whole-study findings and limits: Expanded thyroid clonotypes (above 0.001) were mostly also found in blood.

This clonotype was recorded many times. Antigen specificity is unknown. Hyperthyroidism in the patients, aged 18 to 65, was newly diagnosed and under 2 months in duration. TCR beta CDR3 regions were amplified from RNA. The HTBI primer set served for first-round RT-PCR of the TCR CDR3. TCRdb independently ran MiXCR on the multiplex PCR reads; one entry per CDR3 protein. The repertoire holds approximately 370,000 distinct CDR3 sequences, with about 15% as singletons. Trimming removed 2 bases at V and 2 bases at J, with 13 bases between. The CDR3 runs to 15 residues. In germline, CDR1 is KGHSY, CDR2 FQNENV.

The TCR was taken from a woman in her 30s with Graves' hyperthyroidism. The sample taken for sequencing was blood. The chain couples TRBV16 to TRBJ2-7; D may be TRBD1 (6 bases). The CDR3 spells CASSQVYRDPYEQYF. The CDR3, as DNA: TGTGCCAGCAGCCAAGTGTACAGGGATCCCTACGAGCAGTACTTC. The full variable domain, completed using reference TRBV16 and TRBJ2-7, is GEEVAQTPKHLVRGEGQKAKLYCAPIKGHSYVFWYQQVLKNEFKFLISFQNENVFDETGMPKERFSAKCLPNSPCSLEIQATKLEDSAVYFCASSQVYRDPYEQYFGPGTRLTVT.